One T cell receptor (beta chain) is described in this entry. The data derive from a study of shared clonotypes between healthy human individuals. Sequenced by immunoSEQ multiplex PCR; TCRdb stores in-frame clones only, minus some. Of approximately 1,500,000 clones in the sample, around 97% were seen once. Germline assignment: CDR1 SGHRS and CDR2 YFSETQ. V lost 1 base to trimming and J lost 10 bases; unmatched junction nucleotides: 5. The CDR3 is made up of 14 amino acids. V usage is TRBV5-1 and J usage is TRBJ2-1, with 10 bases fitting TRBD2. The sequence derives from a man younger than 40 in good health. Sequenced sample: naive CD4+ T cells sorted from blood. Subset described: CD45RA+ positively selected. In nucleotides, the CDR3 is TGCGCCAGCAGCTTGCTAGCGGGAGCGCCGGAGCAGTTCTTC. This translates into CASSLLAGAPEQFF.